Here is one TCR beta chain with its context. Its antigen is not yet known. Base qualities are not provided; no much larger clone lies one nucleotide away. This sample was included in a study of CD8 T cells in Susac syndrome (dated by TCRdb to the late 2010s). In terms of the full investigation: Repertoire sequencing was used to test whether CD8+ T cell activation and differentiation in Susac syndrome was antigen driven.

Inclusive of the bounding cysteine and phenylalanine, the CDR3 is 17 residues long. Left in the record is the CDR3 DNA by itself, 51 bases read in frame from the first base. Reading the germline V gene gives CDR1 LGHNA and CDR2 YNFKEQ. Clipping removes 1 base from V and 5 bases from J, with 4 as the unmatched junction base count. High-throughput TCR beta sequencing profiled peripheral blood CD8+ and CD4+ T cells from healthy donors, Susac syndrome patients and multiple sclerosis patients. Healthy donors were included as age- and sex-matched controls. Bulk CD8+ and CD4+ T cells were purified magnetically by negative isolation, whereas CD8+ TEMRA cells were enriched by FACS. Blood was drawn into EDTA tubes, processed within 24 hours, and PBMCs were isolated by density gradient centrifugation. PBMCs intended for TCR sequencing were cryopreserved in liquid nitrogen and were subsequently thawed in a 37 degrees C water bath. The sorted or isolated CD4+, CD8+ and CD8+ TEMRA cells had a purity of 90% or higher.

Overall study results and their limits: The TCR sequencing and HLA analysis was acknowledged to have included a relatively small number of individuals.

RNA was extracted with the RNeasy kit and about 0.5 to 1 ug was reverse transcribed using random hexamers. The immunoSEQ multiplex PCR assay, which covers 54 Vbeta and 13 Jbeta segments, was used to amplify TCR beta CDR3 regions. To correct PCR amplification bias, a synthetic template baseline was used for both primer optimization and computational correction. Per the authors' processing: Reads were annotated to V, D and J genes according to IMGT and were analyzed with immunoSEQ Analyzer, with only productive sequences retained. To calculate clonality, Shannon entropy was normalized by log2 of the number of productive unique sequences and then subtracted from one. Public and private clones were assessed among the 100 most prevalent clones of each patient and control. Susac-specific clones were defined as absent from healthy and MS cohorts, 850 to 1,300 published viral clones and other ImmuneACCESS disease sequences. TCRdb's own reprocessing of the public reads used fastp at Q25 and MiXCR and kept productive beta chains. Rows are combined by CDR3 protein, so each entry shows the most common genes and DNA. None of the V and J calls come from the authors' own analysis; TCRdb made them. The sample has about 130,000 distinct CDR3 sequences on record, 90% to 95% of them singletons. 0.087% of the sample belongs to the ten largest clones.

The TCR originated in a human donor in good health. The chain is assembled from TRBV4-2 and TRBJ2-2; 13 bases in the junction line up with TRBD2. The sequenced sample consisted of CD4+ T cells from PBMCs. The CDR3 in this case is CASSQVGTSGKTGELFF. The nucleotides read TGTGCCAGCAGCCAAGTTGGGACTAGCGGGAAGACCGGGGAGCTGTTTTTT.